This T cell receptor (beta chain) emerged from a study of blood T cell repertoires in COVID-19. Data came from immunoSEQ multiplex PCR; TCRdb stores just in-frame clones and leaves some out. The table includes fewer than 500,000 clones, around nine tenths detected once. The CDR3 totals 15 residues. CDR1 is SGHNT and CDR2 is YYREEE in the germline V gene (reference sequence). V lost 2 bases, J lost 5 bases, and 5 bases stayed unmatched. The receptor was isolated from a woman younger than 30 with acute COVID-19. Specimen: PBMCs or T cells enriched from blood (not recorded which). This chain joins TRBV5-4 and TRBJ2-7; 12 nucleotides match TRBD1. The CDR3 DNA is TGTGCCAGCAGCTTAGGGGGACAGGGGGCCGACGAGCAGTACTTC. It codes for CASSLGGQGADEQYF.